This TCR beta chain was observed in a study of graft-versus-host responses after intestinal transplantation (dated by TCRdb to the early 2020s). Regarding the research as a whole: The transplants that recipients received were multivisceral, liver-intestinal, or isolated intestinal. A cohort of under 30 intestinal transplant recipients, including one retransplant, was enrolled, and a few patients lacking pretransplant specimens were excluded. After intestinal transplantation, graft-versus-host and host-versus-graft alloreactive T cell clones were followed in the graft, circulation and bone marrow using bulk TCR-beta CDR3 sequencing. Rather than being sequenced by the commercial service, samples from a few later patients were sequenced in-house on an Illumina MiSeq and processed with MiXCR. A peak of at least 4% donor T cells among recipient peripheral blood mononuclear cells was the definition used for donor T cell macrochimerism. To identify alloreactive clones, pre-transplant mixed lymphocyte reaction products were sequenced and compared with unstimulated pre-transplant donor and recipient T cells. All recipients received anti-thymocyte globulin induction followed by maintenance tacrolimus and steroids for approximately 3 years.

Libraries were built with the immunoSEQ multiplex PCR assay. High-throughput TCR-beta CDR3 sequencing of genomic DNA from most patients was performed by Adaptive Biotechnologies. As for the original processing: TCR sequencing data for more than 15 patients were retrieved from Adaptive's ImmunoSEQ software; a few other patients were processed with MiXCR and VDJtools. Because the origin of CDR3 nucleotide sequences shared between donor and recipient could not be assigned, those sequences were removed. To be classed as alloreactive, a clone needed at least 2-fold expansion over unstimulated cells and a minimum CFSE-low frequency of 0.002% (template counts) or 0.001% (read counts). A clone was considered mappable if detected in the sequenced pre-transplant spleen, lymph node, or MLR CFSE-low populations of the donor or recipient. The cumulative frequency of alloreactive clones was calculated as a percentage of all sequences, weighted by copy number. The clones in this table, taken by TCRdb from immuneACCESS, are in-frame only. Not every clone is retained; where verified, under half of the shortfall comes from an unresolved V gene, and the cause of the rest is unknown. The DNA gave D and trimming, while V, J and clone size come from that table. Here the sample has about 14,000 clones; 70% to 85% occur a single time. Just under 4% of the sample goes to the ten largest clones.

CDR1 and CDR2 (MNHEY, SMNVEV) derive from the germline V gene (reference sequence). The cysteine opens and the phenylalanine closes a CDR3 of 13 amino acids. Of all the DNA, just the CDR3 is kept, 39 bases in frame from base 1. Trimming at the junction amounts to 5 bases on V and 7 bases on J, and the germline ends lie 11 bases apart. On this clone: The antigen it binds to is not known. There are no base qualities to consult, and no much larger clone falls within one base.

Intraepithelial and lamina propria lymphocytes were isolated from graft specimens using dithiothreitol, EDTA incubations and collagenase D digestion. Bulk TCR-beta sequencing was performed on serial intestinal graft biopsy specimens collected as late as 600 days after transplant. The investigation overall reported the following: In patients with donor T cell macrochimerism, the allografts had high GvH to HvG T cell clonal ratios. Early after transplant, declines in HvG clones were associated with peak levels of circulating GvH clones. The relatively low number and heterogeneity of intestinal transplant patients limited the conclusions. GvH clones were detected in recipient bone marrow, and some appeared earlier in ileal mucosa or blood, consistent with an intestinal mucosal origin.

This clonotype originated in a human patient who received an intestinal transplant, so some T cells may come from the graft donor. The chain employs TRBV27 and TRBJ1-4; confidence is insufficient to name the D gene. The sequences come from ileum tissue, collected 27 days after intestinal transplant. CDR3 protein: CASSPQNTEKLFF. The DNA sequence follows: TGTGCCAGCAGTCCACAGAATACTGAAAAACTGTTTTTT.